The entry that follows covers one T cell receptor (beta chain) sequence. These data belong to a study of blood T cell repertoires in COVID-19. Looking at the study overall: The study drew acute and convalescent COVID-19 samples from the United States, Italy and Spain. PBMCs, B-cell-depleted T cells, or T cells provided the cDNA or gDNA that made up the material.

Produced via immunoSEQ multiplex PCR; TCRdb's table is partial and in-frame only. The sample yields 190,000 or so clones, roughly nine tenths seen once. Sequenced input: PBMCs or T cells enriched from blood (not recorded which). This receptor was obtained from a woman aged 25 to 39 who had recovered from COVID-19.

Here the CDR3 DNA reads TGTGCCAGCAGTTACCTAGCGCGAGACAATGAGCAGTTCTTC. Amino acids: CASSYLARDNEQFF. The V gene is TRBV6-2 or TRBV6-3, the J gene TRBJ2-1; perhaps TRBD2 as D (6 bases). The V end was cut by 2 bases, the J end by 5 bases, with 10 bases between. The CDR3 runs to 14 residues. Germline CDR1 is MNHEY and CDR2 is SVGEGT.